This passage covers 22 T cell receptor beta chains from one sample sequenced in a study of regulatory T cells in long-lasting Graves disease. Arm-PCR of CDR3 regions with iRepertoire HTBI primers generated TCR beta libraries. Each CDR3 protein is one row after TCRdb ran MiXCR on the multiplex PCR reads. The sample carries roughly 440,000 distinct CDR3 sequences, roughly 15% recorded once. The time point here: newly diagnosed GD, antithyroid drugs for less than 3 months. The TCR library was prepared using RNA isolated from PBMCs. These sequences were also reported in another study, on T cells in Graves' hyperthyroidism and ophthalmopathy.

Material: peripheral blood mononuclear cells (PBMCs), obtained at new diagnosis, from a patient treated with antithyroid drugs. All receptors come from a woman aged 18-29 years with Graves disease.

The sample holds a few counts of this clonotype. The chain couples TRBV20-1 to TRBJ2-1; D tentatively reads TRBD1 or TRBD2 (5 bases each). Trimming took off 7 bases at V and 15 bases at J, with 22 bases between the two ends. This CDR3 has 12 amino acids. Germline V CDR1 and CDR2: DFQATT, SNEGSKA (reference sequence). CDR3 nucleotide sequence: TGCAGTGTTCTCATAGGCGGGTCTGGGGGGTTCTTC. It yields the protein CSVLIGGSGGFF.

This chain uses TRBV11-2 with TRBJ2-1, with 10 positions matching TRBD2. The CDR3 covers 16 residues. V shed 2 bases, J shed 6 bases, and the junction held 7 bases outside the gene matches. The V gene's germline CDR1 is SGHAT and CDR2 FQNNGV. CDR3: CASSLLAAGGVNEQFF. CDR3 in DNA: TGTGCCAGCAGCTTACTTGCAGCGGGAGGGGTCAATGAGCAGTTCTTC.

This chain connects TRBV28 to TRBJ2-3; tentatively, D is TRBD1 or TRBD2 (5 bases each). Between the trimmed V and J ends, which lost 2 bases and 6 bases, there was a span of 21 bases. The CDR3 is 17 amino acids. Germline CDR1 MDHEN, CDR2 SYDVKM. CDR3 bases: TGTGCCAGCAGTTTAGGCAGGGAGATGGTATGGAAGGATACGCAGTATTTT. Translated: CASSLGREMVWKDTQYF.

This clonotype appeared a few times. The chain joins TRBV13 to TRBJ2-4, with a tentative D call TRBD1 (6 bases). Germline V lookup: CDR1 PRHDT, CDR2 FYEKMQ (reference sequence). The CDR3 loop spans 14 amino acids. Between the trimmed V and J ends, which lost 1 base and 6 bases, there was a span of 10 bases. Written as DNA, the CDR3 is TGTGCCAGCAGCTTAGAGGACAGAGCAAACATTCAGTACTTC. Protein product: CASSLEDRANIQYF.

This clonotype came up many times. This chain uses TRBV6-1 with TRBJ2-7; D gene ambiguous. From germline, CDR1 is MNHNS and CDR2 SASEGT. The CDR3 sequence is 13 residues long. V gave up 7 bases and J gave up 3 bases, with 13 bases separating them. CDR3 residues: CASNAVAVYEQYF. CDR3 nucleotides: TGTGCCAGCAACGCTGTTGCGGTCTACGAGCAGTACTTC.

This clonotype was recorded many times. The chain uses TRBV20-1 and TRBJ1-1; 7 nucleotides align to TRBD1. V lost 5 bases, J lost 3 bases, and 9 bases stayed unmatched. The CDR3 runs 14 residues. CDR1 is DFQATT, CDR2 SNEGSKA, per germline (reference sequence). CDR3: CSAEKGARHTEAFF. CDR3 nucleotide sequence: TGCAGTGCTGAGAAGGGGGCGCGGCACACTGAAGCTTTCTTT.

This clonotype was counted many times. The V gene is TRBV7-9, the J gene TRBJ2-5; 7 bases align to TRBD1. Losses at the gene ends were 5 bases for V and 4 bases for J; bases not matched to a gene: 1. This CDR3 has 12 residues. CDR1 and CDR2 from the germline V gene are SEHNR and FQNEAQ (reference sequence). This CDR3 is CASSRTGETQYF. The CDR3 coding sequence is TGTGCCAGCAGCCGGACAGGAGAGACCCAGTACTTC. Combining the CDR3 with reference TRBV7-9 and TRBJ2-5 gives the whole variable domain DTGVSQNPRHKITKRGQNVTFRCDPISEHNRLYWYRQTLGQGPEFLTYFQNEAQLEKSRLLSDRFSAERPKGSFSTLEIQRTEQGDSAMYLCASSRTGETQYFGPGTRLLVL.

This clonotype was counted many times. This sequence joins TRBV20-1 and TRBJ2-3; D is unclear. Trimming left V 3 bases short and J 0 bases short, with 10 bases between. The CDR3 totals 14 residues. Per the germline V gene, CDR1 is DFQATT and CDR2 is SNEGSKA (reference sequence). CDR3 bases: TGCAGTGCTAGTACGGACGCTAGCACAGATACGCAGTATTTT. It yields the protein CSASTDASTDTQYF.

The table lists this clonotype with many counts. This sequence joins TRBV2 and TRBJ2-2; D perhaps matches TRBD2 (5 bases). CDR1 and CDR2 (germline): SNHLY, FYNNEI. The CDR3 runs to 11 residues. The CDR3 DNA reads as TGTTCATCTCGGGGTACCGGGGAGCTGTTTTTT. It specifies CSSRGTGELFF.

This clonotype was seen repeatedly, ten times or more. The chain is built from TRBV5-1 and TRBJ1-1; 7 bases line up with TRBD1. V was pared by 6 bases and J by 2 bases, with 10 bases of the junction left unmatched. This CDR3 spans 15 amino acids. Germline CDR1 SGHRS, CDR2 YFSETQ. The CDR3 nucleotides read TGCGCCAGCAAGAGGGGGCTTGAATATAACACTGAAGCTTTCTTT. Protein sequence: CASKRGLEYNTEAFF.

In regard to this clonotype: A single base separates this from a much larger clone, so it may be a read error. The rearrangement joins TRBV28 to TRBJ2-1, with unresolved D. CDR1 MDHEN and CDR2 SYDVKM come from the germline V gene. Trimming removed 3 bases from V and 13 bases from J, with 16 bases in between. The CDR3 is 13 residues long. The DNA of the CDR3 is TGTGCCAGCAGTTTGGCTGAATCGGAGACCCAGTTCTTC. It encodes CASSLAESETQFF.

In its sample, this clonotype was seen a few times. The V and J genes are TRBV12-3 or TRBV12-4 and TRBJ2-7, with a weak D call TRBD1 (6 bases). The V end lost 1 base, the J end lost 0 bases, and 13 bases lay between the germline ends. There are 16 residues in the CDR3. The CDR3 protein is CASSLDRDKPSYEQYF. The CDR3 DNA reads TGTGCCAGCAGTTTAGATCGGGACAAACCCTCCTACGAGCAGTACTTC.

This clonotype was recorded a few times. V and J are TRBV28 and TRBJ2-5, with TRBD1 as a possible D gene (6 bases). Germline V gives CDR1 MDHEN, CDR2 SYDVKM. Trimming cost V 2 bases and J 4 bases, with 11 bases left between them. CDR3 length: 14 amino acids. DNA for the CDR3: TGTGCCAGCAGTTTACAGGGGCAGGGAGAGACCCAGTACTTC. Its protein product is CASSLQGQGETQYF. The full variable domain, its missing parts supplied by reference TRBV28 and TRBJ2-5, is DVKVTQSSRYLVKRTGEKVFLECVQDMDHENMFWYRQDPGLGLRLIYFSYDVKMKEKGDIPEGYSVSREKKERFSLILESASTNQTSMYLCASSLQGQGETQYFGPGTRLLVL.

About this clonotype itself: A read error may explain this, as a much larger clone is one base away. The chain joins TRBV20-1 to TRBJ2-3, with D possibly being TRBD1 (7 bases). There are 15 residues in the CDR3. CDR1 DFQATT and CDR2 SNEGSKA come from the germline V gene (reference sequence). The CDR3 is CSARDPRGVTDMQYF. The CDR3 DNA is TGCAGTGCTAGAGATCCCAGGGGGGTCACAGATATGCAGTATTTT.

V is TRBV5-5 and J is TRBJ1-6; D call uncertain. The CDR3 has 11 residues. V lost 5 bases, J lost 7 bases, and 4 bases lay in between. Per the germline V gene, CDR1 is SGHKS and CDR2 is YYEKEE (reference sequence). This CDR3 reads CASSKNSPLHF. The CDR3 DNA reads as TGTGCCAGCAGTAAGAATTCACCCCTCCACTTT.

This clonotype was recorded a few times. The rearrangement joins TRBV11-2 to TRBJ2-7; TRBD1 matches at 11 bases. CDR1 and CDR2 from the germline V gene are SGHAT and FQNNGV. There are 14 residues in the CDR3. V shed 5 bases and J 7 bases; nucleotides not matched to a gene: 7. As DNA, the CDR3 is TGTGCCAGCAGCCCGGGACAGGGGGAGGAAGAGCAGTACTTC. Encoded protein: CASSPGQGEEEQYF.

The chain is built from TRBV24-1 and TRBJ2-1, with 7 nucleotides matching TRBD2. The V and J ends lost 1 base and 15 bases, in that order; junction bases with no gene match: 8. CDR1 and CDR2 (germline): KGHDR, SFDVKD. This CDR3 is built from 13 residues. The CDR3 protein is CATSDLARERRFF. In DNA form, the CDR3 reads TGTGCCACCAGTGATTTAGCGCGGGAGAGAAGGTTCTTC.

This clonotype was recorded many times. V is TRBV11-2 and J is TRBJ2-1, with unresolved D. This CDR3 is built from 12 residues. Deletions cut 4 bases from V and 9 bases from J, with 10 bases between. Germline loops: CDR1 SGHAT, CDR2 FQNNGV. The CDR3 here is CASSYLSTEQFF. CDR3 in DNA: TGTGCCAGCAGCTACTTGAGTACTGAGCAGTTCTTC.

At least ten counts were recorded for this clonotype. This chain joins TRBV28 and TRBJ2-7; 7 bases align to TRBD1. This CDR3 has 15 amino acids. V lost 3 bases and J lost 3; bases outside the gene matches: 8. The germline V gene has CDR1 MDHEN and CDR2 SYDVKM. The CDR3 here is CASSFSTGWSYEQYF. The CDR3 nucleotides read TGTGCCAGCAGTTTCTCGACAGGGTGGAGCTACGAGCAGTACTTC.

This clonotype was found many times. The chain combines TRBV7-9 with TRBJ1-5, with 7 bases fitting TRBD1. Per the germline V gene, CDR1 is SEHNR and CDR2 is FQNEAQ (reference sequence). The CDR3 sequence is 15 residues long. V was pared by 4 bases and J by 4 bases, with 7 bases of the junction left unmatched. CDR3 loop: CASSSGTVGNQPQHF. The CDR3, as DNA: TGTGCCAGCAGCTCTGGGACAGTTGGTAATCAGCCCCAGCATTTT.

There are a few counts of this clonotype. A read error may explain this, as a much larger clone is one base away. The gene calls are TRBV6-2 or TRBV6-3 and TRBJ2-3, with D possibly TRBD1 on 6 matching bases. The CDR3 is 16 amino acids. CDR1 is MNHEY, CDR2 SVGEGT, per germline. CDR3: CLTEEISQGCTDTQYF. In DNA form, the CDR3 reads TGTCTCACAGAGGAGATCTCACAGGGTTGCACAGATACGCAGTATTTT.

This chain uses TRBV9 with TRBJ2-5; possibly TRBD2 for D (5 bases). Germline assignment: CDR1 SGDLS and CDR2 YYNGEE. The V and J ends lost 4 bases and 2 bases respectively, with 9 bases between them. This CDR3 spans 13 amino acids. As DNA, the CDR3 is TGTGCCAGCAGCATGAGCGGACAAGAGACCCAGTACTTC. It yields the protein CASSMSGQETQYF.